A single sample gave rise to the 18 T cell receptor beta chains below, sequenced in a study of T cells in Graves' hyperthyroidism and ophthalmopathy. Regions amplified from RNA transcripts were the TCR beta CDR3 regions. During a first-round RT-PCR of the TCR CDR3, the HTBI primer set was used. TCRdb used MiXCR to reprocess the multiplex PCR reads, holding one entry per CDR3 protein. The sample holds approximately 590,000 distinct CDR3 sequences, approximately 14% seen once. Specimen: blood. The receptors shown here come from a woman aged 25 to 45 with Graves' hyperthyroidism.

At least ten counts were recorded for this clonotype. This chain connects TRBV4-1 to TRBJ2-7; no clear D. Germline values: CDR1 MGHRA, CDR2 YSYEKL. This CDR3 is built from 16 residues. Trimming cost V 0 bases and J 3 bases, with 15 bases left between them. In DNA form, the CDR3 reads TGCGCCAGCAGCCAAGATGCACCTCCAGCCCTCTACGAGCAGTACTTC. Residues: CASSQDAPPALYEQYF.

For this clonotype: A much larger clone is a single base away; this may be a read error. The CDR3 here is CASSLIGRTVAFF. CDR3 in DNA: TGTGCCAGCAGTTTAATCGGGAGGACTGTAGCTTTCTTT. This sequence joins TRBV27 and TRBJ1-1, with unresolved D. The germline V gene has CDR1 MNHEY and CDR2 SMNVEV (reference sequence). The CDR3 extends over 13 amino acids.

There are many counts of this clonotype. This chain links TRBV5-1 with TRBJ1-1, with a possible D match to TRBD1 (6 bases). The CDR3 extends over 15 amino acids. V lost 3 bases and J 5 bases, leaving 17 bases between the germline ends. The V gene's germline CDR1 is SGHRS and CDR2 YFSETQ. This chain's CDR3 is CASSSLGGLETEAFF. In nucleotides, the CDR3 is TGCGCCAGCAGCTCCTTGGGGGGGCTGGAAACTGAAGCTTTCTTT.

This clonotype came up many times. The chain couples TRBV30 to TRBJ1-1; 9 positions agree with TRBD1. With 0 bases clipped from V and 4 bases from J, the junction kept 9 bases outside the gene matches. CDR3 length equals 16 residues. Germline CDR1 reads GTSNPN; CDR2 reads SVGIG (reference sequence). This CDR3 reads CAWSVGTGRLGTEAFF. CDR3 coding DNA: TGTGCCTGGAGTGTGGGGACAGGGAGATTAGGCACTGAAGCTTTCTTT.

This clonotype has at least ten counts. This rearrangement joins TRBV12-3 or TRBV12-4 to TRBJ1-1; 8 positions agree with TRBD1. After removal of 4 bases from V and 6 bases from J, the junction contained 7 bases not matched to a gene. This CDR3 contains 14 residues. CDR3 sequence (DNA): TGTGCCAGCAGTTCCCCGACAGGGGTGGCTGAAGCTTTCTTT. Translated: CASSSPTGVAEAFF.

In its sample, this clonotype was seen many times. The chain couples TRBV6-2 or TRBV6-3 to TRBJ2-1; TRBD2 matches 9 bases. There are 16 residues in the CDR3. The germline CDR1 and CDR2 sequences are MNHEY and SVGEGT. V lost 7 bases to trimming and J lost 2 bases; unmatched junction nucleotides: 9. For the CDR3, the DNA is TGTGCCAGCACGTATCGGGCGGGAGGGACCTACAATGAGCAGTTCTTC. Its translation: CASTYRAGGTYNEQFF.

This clonotype was observed a handful of times. CDR3 in DNA: TGTGCCAGCAGCTTCAGGGGGACTGTCACAGATACGCAGTATTTT. This gives the protein CASSFRGTVTDTQYF. The chain carries TRBV7-6 and TRBJ2-3; possible D gene TRBD1, 7 bases. The V end lost 3 bases, the J end lost 2 bases, and 12 bases lay between the germline ends. There are 15 residues in the CDR3. The germline CDR1 and CDR2 sequences are SGHVS and FNYEAQ.

This clonotype has ten or more counts. The rearrangement uses TRBV18 and TRBJ1-1; D ambiguous. The CDR3 sequence is 15 residues long. CDR1 and CDR2 from the germline V gene are KGHSH and LQKENI. Trimming cost V 3 bases and J 6 bases, with 17 bases left between them. CDR3 loop: CASSPRLDSQPEAFF. The CDR3 coding sequence is TGTGCCAGCTCACCTAGGTTGGATTCCCAACCTGAAGCTTTCTTT.

This clonotype was detected ten times or more. J is TRBJ2-1 and V is TRBV12-3 or TRBV12-4; no clear D. The CDR3 extends over 12 amino acids. Trimming left V 6 bases short and J 3 bases short, with 6 bases between. For the CDR3, the DNA is TGTGCCAGCAGCTTACTCTACAATGAGCAGTTCTTC. Amino acids: CASSLLYNEQFF.

There are many counts of this clonotype. This chain links TRBV18 with TRBJ2-1; D uncertain. V lost 5 bases and J 8 bases, leaving 13 bases between the germline ends. The CDR3 sequence is 13 residues long. CDR1 is KGHSH, CDR2 LQKENI, per germline. The CDR3 region has the DNA TGTGCCAGCTCATTTGACGGTGGGTATGAGCAGTTCTTC. It encodes CASSFDGGYEQFF.

V and J are TRBV7-6 and TRBJ1-1; 9 bases fit TRBD1. V gave up 4 bases and J gave up 1 base; unmatched junction bases: 4. This CDR3 has 15 residues. The germline V gene encodes CDR1 SGHVS and CDR2 FNYEAQ. As DNA, the CDR3 is TGTGCCAGCAGCTGTGGGACAGGGTGGAACACTGAAGCTTTCTTT. Amino acids: CASSCGTGWNTEAFF. The full variable domain, with the rest looked up from reference TRBV7-6 and TRBJ1-1, is GAGVSQSPRYKVTKRGQDVALRCDPISGHVSLYWYRQALGQGPEFLTYFNYEAQQDKSGLPNDRFSAERPEGSISTLTIQRTEQRDSAMYRCASSCGTGWNTEAFFGQGTRLTVV.

The rearrangement uses TRBV11-2 and TRBJ1-4; D is uncertain. The CDR3 runs to 13 residues. In germline, CDR1 is SGHAT, CDR2 FQNNGV. Trimming removed 5 bases at V and 4 bases at J, with 8 bases between. CDR3 bases: TGTGCCAGCAGCCTGTCGATTAATGAAAAACTGTTTTTT. Translating it yields CASSLSINEKLFF.

This clonotype was counted many times. CDR3 protein: CASSDSGGYNEQFF. The DNA for the CDR3 is TGTGCCAGCAGTGATAGCGGGGGTTACAATGAGCAGTTCTTC. J is TRBJ2-1 and V is TRBV12-3 or TRBV12-4; TRBD2 agrees at 9 bases. V lost 5 bases and J lost 4; bases outside the gene matches: 3. This CDR3 spans 14 amino acids.

This clonotype came up a few times. The rearrangement links TRBV7-9 to TRBJ1-1, with D possibly matching TRBD1 (5 bases). Trimming cost V 4 bases and J 0 bases, with 18 bases left between them. The CDR3 has 17 residues. CDR1 and CDR2 from the germline V gene are SEHNR and FQNEAQ (reference sequence). The CDR3 bases are TGTGCCAGCAGCTACCCCGGGACCGCTGCGATGAACACTGAAGCTTTCTTT. It yields the protein CASSYPGTAAMNTEAFF.

This clonotype showed up just once. The chain recombines TRBV5-8 with TRBJ1-2, with a weak D call TRBD1 (5 bases). V was shortened by 7 bases and J by 4 bases, with 14 bases between the two germline ends. CDR3 size: 13 residues. The V gene's germline CDR1 is SGHTS and CDR2 YDEGEE. The CDR3 sequence is CASGYRISYGYTF. CDR3 nucleotide sequence: TGTGCCAGCGGCTACAGGATTTCCTATGGCTACACCTTC.

This clonotype was counted many times. The rearrangement links TRBV2 to TRBJ2-7, with D possibly being TRBD2 (5 bases). V lost 4 bases and J 0 bases, leaving 10 bases between the germline ends. The CDR3 consists of 14 residues. Per germline, CDR1 SNHLY and CDR2 FYNNEI. DNA of the CDR3: TGTGCCAGCAGTGTTAGCGTTTTCTCCTACGAGCAGTACTTC. This codes for CASSVSVFSYEQYF. The full variable domain, its missing parts supplied by reference TRBV2 and TRBJ2-7, is EPEVTQTPSHQVTQMGQEVILRCVPISNHLYFYWYRQILGQKVEFLVSFYNNEISEKSEIFDDQFSVERPDGSNFTLKIRSTKLEDSAMYFCASSVSVFSYEQYFGPGTRLTVT.

This clonotype was seen more than once but under ten times. V is TRBV29-1 and J is TRBJ1-2; 7 bases are shared with TRBD1. CDR3 length equals 13 residues. CDR1 SQVTM and CDR2 ANQGSEA come from the germline V gene. The V segment lost 3 bases and the J segment 2 bases; nucleotides outside the gene matches: 3. In nucleotides, the CDR3 is TGCAGCGTTGAGGGAGGGGGCAACTATGGCTACACCTTC. Its protein is CSVEGGGNYGYTF.

This clonotype has ten or more counts. The chain joins TRBV20-1 to TRBJ2-5, with no clear D. The CDR3 is made up of 13 amino acids. Trimming cost V 2 bases and J 2 bases, with 9 bases left between them. In germline, CDR1 is DFQATT, CDR2 SNEGSKA (reference sequence). The CDR3 bases are TGCAGTGCTAGAACGCACGAACAAGAGACCCAGTACTTC. Translation: CSARTHEQETQYF.